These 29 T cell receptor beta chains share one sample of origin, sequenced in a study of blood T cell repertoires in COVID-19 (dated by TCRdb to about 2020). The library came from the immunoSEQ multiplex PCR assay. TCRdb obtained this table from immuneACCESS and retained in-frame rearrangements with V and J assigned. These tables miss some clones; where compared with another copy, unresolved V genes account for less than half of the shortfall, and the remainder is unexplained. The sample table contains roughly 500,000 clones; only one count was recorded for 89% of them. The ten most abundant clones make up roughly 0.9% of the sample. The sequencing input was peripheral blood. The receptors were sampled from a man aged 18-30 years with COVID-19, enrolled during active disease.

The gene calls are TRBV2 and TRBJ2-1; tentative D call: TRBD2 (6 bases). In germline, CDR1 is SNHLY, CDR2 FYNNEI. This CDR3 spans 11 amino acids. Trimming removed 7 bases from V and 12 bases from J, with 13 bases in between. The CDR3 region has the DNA TGTGCCAGCACCGGAGGGGTCGTGCAGTTCTTC. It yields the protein CASTGGVVQFF. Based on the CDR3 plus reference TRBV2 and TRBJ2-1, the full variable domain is EPEVTQTPSHQVTQMGQEVILRCVPISNHLYFYWYRQILGQKVEFLVSFYNNEISEKSEIFDDQFSVERPDGSNFTLKIRSTKLEDSAMYFCASTGGVVQFFGPGTRLTVL.

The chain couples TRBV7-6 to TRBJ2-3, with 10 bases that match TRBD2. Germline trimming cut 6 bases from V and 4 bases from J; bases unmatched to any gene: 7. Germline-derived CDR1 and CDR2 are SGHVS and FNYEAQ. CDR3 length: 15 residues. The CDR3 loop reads CASRRGLALSDTQYF. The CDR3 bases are TGTGCCAGCAGGAGGGGACTAGCGCTCTCAGATACGCAGTATTTT.

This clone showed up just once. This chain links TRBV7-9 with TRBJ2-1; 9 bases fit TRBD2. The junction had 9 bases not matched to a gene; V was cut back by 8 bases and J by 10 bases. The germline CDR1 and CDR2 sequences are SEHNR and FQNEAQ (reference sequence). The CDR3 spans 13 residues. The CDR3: CASLLAGSGEQFF. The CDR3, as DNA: TGTGCCAGCCTCCTAGCGGGATCAGGAGAGCAGTTCTTC.

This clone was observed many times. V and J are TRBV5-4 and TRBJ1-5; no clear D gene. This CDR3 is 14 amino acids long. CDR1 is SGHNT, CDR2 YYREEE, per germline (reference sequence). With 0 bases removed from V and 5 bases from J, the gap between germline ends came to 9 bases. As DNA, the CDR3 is TGTGCCAGCAGCTTGGCCGGGTCAGATCAGCCCCAGCATTTT. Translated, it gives CASSLAGSDQPQHF.

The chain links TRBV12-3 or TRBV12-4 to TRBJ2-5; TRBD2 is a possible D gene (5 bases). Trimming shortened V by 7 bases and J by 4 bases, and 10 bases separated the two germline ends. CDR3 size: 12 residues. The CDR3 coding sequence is TGTGCCAGCAAAGACGAGGGAGAGACCCAGTACTTC. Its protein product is CASKDEGETQYF.

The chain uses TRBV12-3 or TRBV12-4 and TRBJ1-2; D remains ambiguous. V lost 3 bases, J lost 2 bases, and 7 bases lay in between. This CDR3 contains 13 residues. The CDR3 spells CASSLVANYGYTF. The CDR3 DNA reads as TGTGCCAGCAGTTTGGTTGCGAACTATGGCTACACCTTC.

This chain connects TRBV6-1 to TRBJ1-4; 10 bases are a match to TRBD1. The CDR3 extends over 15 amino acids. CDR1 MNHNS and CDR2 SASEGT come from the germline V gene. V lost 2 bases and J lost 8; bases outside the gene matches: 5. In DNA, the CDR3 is TGTGCCAGCAGTGAAAGACAGGGGGCCGACGAAAAACTGTTTTTT. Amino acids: CASSERQGADEKLFF.

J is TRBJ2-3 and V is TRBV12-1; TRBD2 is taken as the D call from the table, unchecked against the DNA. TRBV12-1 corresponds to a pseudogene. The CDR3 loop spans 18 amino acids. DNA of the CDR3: TGTGCCAGCAGCCACCAGGGTTGGCGGGAGGGCGGCACAGATACGCAGTATTTT. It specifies CASSHQGWREGGTDTQYF.

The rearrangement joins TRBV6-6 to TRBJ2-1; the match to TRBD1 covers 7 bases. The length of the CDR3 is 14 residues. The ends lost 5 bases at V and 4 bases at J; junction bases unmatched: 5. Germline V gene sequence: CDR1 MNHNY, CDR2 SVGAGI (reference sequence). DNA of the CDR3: TGTGCCAGCAGTACGGGACAGTTATACAATGAGCAGTTCTTC. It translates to CASSTGQLYNEQFF.

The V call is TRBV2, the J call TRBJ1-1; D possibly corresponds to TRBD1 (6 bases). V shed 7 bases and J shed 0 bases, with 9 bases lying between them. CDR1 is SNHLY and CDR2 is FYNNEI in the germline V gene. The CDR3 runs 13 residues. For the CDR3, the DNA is TGTGCCAGCACGACAGGTATGAACACTGAAGCTTTCTTT. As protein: CASTTGMNTEAFF.

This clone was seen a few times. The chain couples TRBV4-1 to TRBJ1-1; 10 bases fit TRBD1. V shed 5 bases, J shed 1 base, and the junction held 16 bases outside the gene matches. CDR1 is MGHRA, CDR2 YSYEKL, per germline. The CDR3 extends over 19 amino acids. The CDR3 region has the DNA TGCGCCAGCAGCTCACCTCGGATCCGACAGGGGGCGACGAACACTGAAGCTTTCTTT. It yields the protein CASSSPRIRQGATNTEAFF.

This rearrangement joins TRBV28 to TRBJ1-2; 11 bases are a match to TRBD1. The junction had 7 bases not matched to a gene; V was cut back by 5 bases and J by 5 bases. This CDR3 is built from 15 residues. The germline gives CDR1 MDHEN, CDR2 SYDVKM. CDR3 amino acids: CASSRGQGARYGYTF. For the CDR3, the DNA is TGTGCCAGCAGTCGCGGACAGGGGGCTAGGTATGGCTACACCTTC.

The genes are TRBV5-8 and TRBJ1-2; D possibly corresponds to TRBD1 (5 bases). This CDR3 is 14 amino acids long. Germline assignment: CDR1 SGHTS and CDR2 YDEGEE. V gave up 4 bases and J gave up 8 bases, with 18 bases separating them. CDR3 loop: CASSPSAAGRGYTF. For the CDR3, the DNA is TGTGCCAGCAGCCCCAGCGCGGCAGGGCGGGGCTACACCTTC. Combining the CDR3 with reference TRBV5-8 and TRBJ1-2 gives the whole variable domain EAGVTQSPTHLIKTRGQQATLRCSPISGHTSVYWYQQALGLGLQFLLWYDEGEERNRGNFPPRFSGRQFPNYSSELNVNALELEDSALYLCASSPSAAGRGYTFGSGTRLTVV.

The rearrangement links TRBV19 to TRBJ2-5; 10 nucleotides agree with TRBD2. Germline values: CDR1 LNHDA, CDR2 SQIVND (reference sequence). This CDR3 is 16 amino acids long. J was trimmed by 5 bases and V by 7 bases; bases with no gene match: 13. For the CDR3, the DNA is TGTGCCAGTAACGATGGGCTAGCGGGAGATGGTGAGACCCAGTACTTC. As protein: CASNDGLAGDGETQYF. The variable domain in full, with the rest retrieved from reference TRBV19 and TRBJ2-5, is DGGITQSPKYLFRKEGQNVTLSCEQNLNHDAMYWYRQDPGQGLRLIYYSQIVNDFQKGDIAEGYSVSREKKESFPLTVTSAQKNPTAFYLCASNDGLAGDGETQYFGPGTRLLVL.

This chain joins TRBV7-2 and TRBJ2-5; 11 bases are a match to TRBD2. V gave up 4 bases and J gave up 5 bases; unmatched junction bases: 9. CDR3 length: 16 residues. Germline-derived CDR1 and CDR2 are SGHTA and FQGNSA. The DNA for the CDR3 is TGTGCCAGCAGCTCAACGATTTTAGCGGGAGGGGAGACCCAGTACTTC. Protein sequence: CASSSTILAGGETQYF.

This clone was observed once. The CDR3 nucleotides read TGTGCCAGCAGTGAATCGGGACTAATATACGAGCAGTACTTC. As protein: CASSESGLIYEQYF. The V gene is TRBV25-1, the J gene TRBJ2-7; 7 nucleotides align to TRBD2. The V gene end was trimmed by 1 base and the J gene end by 4 bases; junction bases not matched to a gene: 4. The CDR3 consists of 14 residues. The germline CDR1 and CDR2 sequences are MGHDK and SYGVNS.

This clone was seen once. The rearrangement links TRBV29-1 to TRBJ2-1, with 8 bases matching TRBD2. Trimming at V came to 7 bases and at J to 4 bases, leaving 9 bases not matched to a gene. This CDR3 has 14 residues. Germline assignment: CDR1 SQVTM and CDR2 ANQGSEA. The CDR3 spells CSAPQREWYNEQFF. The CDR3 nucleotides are TGCAGCGCCCCGCAGCGGGAGTGGTACAATGAGCAGTTCTTC.

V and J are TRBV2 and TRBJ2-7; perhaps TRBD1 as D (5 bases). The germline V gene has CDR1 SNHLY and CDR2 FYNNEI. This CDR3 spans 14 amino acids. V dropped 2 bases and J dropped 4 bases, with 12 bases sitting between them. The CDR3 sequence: CASSETAQGYEQYF. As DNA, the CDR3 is TGTGCCAGCAGTGAAACCGCCCAGGGTTACGAGCAGTACTTC.

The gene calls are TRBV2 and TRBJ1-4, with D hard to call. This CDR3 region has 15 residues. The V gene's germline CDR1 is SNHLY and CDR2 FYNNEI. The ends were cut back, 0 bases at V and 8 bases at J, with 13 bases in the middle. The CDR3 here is CASSEARARIEKLFF. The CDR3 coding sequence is TGTGCCAGCAGTGAAGCGCGGGCCCGAATAGAAAAACTGTTTTTT.

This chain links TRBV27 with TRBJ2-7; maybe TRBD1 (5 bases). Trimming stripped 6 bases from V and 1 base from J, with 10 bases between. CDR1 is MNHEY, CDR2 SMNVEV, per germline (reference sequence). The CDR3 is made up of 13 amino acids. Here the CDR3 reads CASSRVPSYEQYF. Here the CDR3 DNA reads TGTGCCAGCAGCAGGGTCCCATCCTACGAGCAGTACTTC.

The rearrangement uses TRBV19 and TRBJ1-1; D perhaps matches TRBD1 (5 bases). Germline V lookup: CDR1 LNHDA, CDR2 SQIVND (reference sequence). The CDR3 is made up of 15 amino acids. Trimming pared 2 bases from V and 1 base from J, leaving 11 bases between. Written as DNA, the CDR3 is TGTGCCAGTAGTATAAGGGGCGGAGAGAACACTGAAGCTTTCTTT. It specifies CASSIRGGENTEAFF. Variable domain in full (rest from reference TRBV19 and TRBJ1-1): DGGITQSPKYLFRKEGQNVTLSCEQNLNHDAMYWYRQDPGQGLRLIYYSQIVNDFQKGDIAEGYSVSREKKESFPLTVTSAQKNPTAFYLCASSIRGGENTEAFFGQGTRLTVV.

The CDR3 nucleotides are TGTGCCACCCAAAAGGGGAGGACTGAAGCTTTCTTT. As protein: CATQKGRTEAFF. The genes are TRBV9 and TRBJ1-1, with D perhaps TRBD1 (5 bases). This CDR3 has 12 residues. Germline V gives CDR1 SGDLS, CDR2 YYNGEE. V was cut by 9 bases and J by 5 bases, with 14 bases left in between.

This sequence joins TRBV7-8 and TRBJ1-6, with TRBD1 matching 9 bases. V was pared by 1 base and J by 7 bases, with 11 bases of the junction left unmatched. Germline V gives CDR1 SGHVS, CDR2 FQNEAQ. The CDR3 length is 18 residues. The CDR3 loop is CASSLEGQGKIQNSPLHF. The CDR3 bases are TGTGCCAGCAGCTTAGAGGGACAGGGTAAAATACAGAATTCACCCCTCCACTTT.

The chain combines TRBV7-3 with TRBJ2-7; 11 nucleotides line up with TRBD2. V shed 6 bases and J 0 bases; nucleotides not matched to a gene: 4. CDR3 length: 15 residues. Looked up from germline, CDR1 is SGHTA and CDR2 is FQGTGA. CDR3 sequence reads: CASSLAGGSSYEQYF. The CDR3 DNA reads TGTGCCAGCAGTCTAGCGGGAGGCAGCTCCTACGAGCAGTACTTC.

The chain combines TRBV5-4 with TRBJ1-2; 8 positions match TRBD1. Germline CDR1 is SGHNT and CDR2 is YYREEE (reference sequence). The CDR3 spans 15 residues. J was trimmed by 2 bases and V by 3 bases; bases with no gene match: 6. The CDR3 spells CASSSDRAGNYGYTF. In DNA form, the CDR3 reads TGTGCCAGCAGCTCGGACAGGGCGGGGAACTATGGCTACACCTTC.

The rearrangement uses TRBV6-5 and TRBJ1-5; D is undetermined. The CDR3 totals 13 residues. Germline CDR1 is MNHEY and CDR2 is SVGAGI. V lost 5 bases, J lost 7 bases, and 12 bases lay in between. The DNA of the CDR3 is TGTGCCAGCAGTCCAACCCCAGTCCAGCCCCAGCATTTT. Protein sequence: CASSPTPVQPQHF.

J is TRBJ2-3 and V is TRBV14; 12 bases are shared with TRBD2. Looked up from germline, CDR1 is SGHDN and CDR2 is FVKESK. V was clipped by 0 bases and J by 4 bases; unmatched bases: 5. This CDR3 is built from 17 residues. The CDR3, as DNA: TGTGCCAGCAGCCAAGATCGGGCTAGCGGGAGGGCAGATACGCAGTATTTT. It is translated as CASSQDRASGRADTQYF.

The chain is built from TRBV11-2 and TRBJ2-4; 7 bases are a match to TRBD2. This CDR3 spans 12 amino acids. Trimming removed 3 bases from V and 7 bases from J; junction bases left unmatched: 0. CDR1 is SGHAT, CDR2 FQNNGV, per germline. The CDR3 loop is CASSFGGNIQYF. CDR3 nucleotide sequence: TGTGCCAGCAGCTTCGGGGGGAACATTCAGTACTTC.

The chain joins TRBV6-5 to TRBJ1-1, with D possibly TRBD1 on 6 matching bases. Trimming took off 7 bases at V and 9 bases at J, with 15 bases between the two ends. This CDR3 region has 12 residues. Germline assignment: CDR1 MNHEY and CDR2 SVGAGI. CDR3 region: CASNLSGGQAFF. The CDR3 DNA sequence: TGTGCCAGCAACCTCTCGGGGGGGCAAGCTTTCTTT.